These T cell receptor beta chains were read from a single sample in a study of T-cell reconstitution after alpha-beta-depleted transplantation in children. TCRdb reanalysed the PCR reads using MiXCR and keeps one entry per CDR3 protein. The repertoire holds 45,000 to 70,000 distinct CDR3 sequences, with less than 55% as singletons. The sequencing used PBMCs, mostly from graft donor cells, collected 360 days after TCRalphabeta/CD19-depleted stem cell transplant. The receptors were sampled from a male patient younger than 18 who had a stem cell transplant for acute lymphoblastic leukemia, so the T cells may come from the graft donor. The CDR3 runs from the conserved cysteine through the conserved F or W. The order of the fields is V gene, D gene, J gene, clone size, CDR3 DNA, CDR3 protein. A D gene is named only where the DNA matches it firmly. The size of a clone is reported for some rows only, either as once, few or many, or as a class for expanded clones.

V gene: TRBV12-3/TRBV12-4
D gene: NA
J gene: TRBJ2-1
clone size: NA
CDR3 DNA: TGTGCCAGCAGTCTAAACCTTCTAGTTCAGGGTGAGCAGTTCTTC
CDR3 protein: CASSLNLLVQGEQFF

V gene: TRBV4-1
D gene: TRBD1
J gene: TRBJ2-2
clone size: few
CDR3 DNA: TGCGCCAGCAGCCTTCGGGACAGGGGTTGCAGGGAGCTGTTTTTT
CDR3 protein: CASSLRDRGCRELFF

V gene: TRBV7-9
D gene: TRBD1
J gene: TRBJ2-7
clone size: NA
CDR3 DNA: TGTGCCAGCAGCGCTAAAGGACAGGGGGCGGGTGAGCAGTACTTC
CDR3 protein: CASSAKGQGAGEQYF

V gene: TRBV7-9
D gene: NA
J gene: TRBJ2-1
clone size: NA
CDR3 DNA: TGTGCCAGCACGCAGACCTCCTACAATGAGCAGTTCTTC
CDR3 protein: CASTQTSYNEQFF

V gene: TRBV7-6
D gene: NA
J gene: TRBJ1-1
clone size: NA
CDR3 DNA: TGTGCCAGCAGCGAGACATTGAACACTGAAGCTTTCTTT
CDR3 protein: CASSETLNTEAFF

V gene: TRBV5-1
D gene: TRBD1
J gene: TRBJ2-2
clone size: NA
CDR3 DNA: TGCGCCAGCAGGCCCTGGGGACAGGGTTCCGGGGAGCTGTTTTTT
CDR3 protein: CASRPWGQGSGELFF

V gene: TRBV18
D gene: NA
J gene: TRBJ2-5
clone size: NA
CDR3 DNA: TGTGCCAGCTCACAGGGGCAGGGAGTACAGACCCAGTACTTC
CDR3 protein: CASSQGQGVQTQYF

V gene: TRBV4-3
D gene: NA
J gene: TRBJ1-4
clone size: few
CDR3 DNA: TGCGCCAGCAGACAAAGAGGGGAAGCAAATGAAAAACTGTTTTTT
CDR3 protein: CASRQRGEANEKLFF

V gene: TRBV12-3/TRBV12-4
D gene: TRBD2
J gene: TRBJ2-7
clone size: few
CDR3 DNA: TGTGCCAGCAGCCCTGCGGGGACTAGCGGGAGACGGGAGCAGTACTTC
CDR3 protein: CASSPAGTSGRREQYF

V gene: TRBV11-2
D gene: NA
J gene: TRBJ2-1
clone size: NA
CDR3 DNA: TGTGCCAGCAGCTTATGGGCGGATGTGGTGGCTAATGAGCAGTTCTTC
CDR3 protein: CASSLWADVVANEQFF

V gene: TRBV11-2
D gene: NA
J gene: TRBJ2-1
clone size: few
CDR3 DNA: TGTGCCAGCAGCTTAGGGCCGGACACCTACAATGAGCAGTTCTTC
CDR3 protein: CASSLGPDTYNEQFF

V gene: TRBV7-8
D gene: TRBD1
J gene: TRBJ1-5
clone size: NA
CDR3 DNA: TGTGCCAGCAGCTCAGACAGGGTTATTAGCAATCAGCCCCAGCATTTT
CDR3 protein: CASSSDRVISNQPQHF

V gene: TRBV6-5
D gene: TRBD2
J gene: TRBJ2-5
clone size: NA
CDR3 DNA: TGTGCCAGCAGTTACGAGAAGGGACTAGCGGAAGAGACCCAGTACTTC
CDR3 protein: CASSYEKGLAEETQYF

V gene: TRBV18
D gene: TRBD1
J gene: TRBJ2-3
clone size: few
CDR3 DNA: TGTGCCAGCTCACCGGGACAGAGTACAGATACGCAGTATTTT
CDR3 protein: CASSPGQSTDTQYF

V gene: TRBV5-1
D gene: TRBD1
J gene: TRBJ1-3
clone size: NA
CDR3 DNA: TGCGCCAGCAGCTTCGGGGACAGGCTCTTCACGGGAAACACCATATATTTT
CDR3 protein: CASSFGDRLFTGNTIYF

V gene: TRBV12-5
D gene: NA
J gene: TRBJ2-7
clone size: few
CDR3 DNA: TGTGCTAGTGGTCCATCCTACGAGCAGTACTTC
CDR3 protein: CASGPSYEQYF

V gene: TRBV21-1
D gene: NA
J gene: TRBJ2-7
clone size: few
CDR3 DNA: TGTGCCAGCAGCAAGGGCGGCTCCTACGAGCAGTACTTC
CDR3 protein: CASSKGGSYEQYF

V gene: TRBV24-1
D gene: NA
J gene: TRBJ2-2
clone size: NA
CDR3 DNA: TGTGCCACCAGACCACGGGAGTGGAACACCGGGGAGCTGTTTTTT
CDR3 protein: CATRPREWNTGELFF